This T cell receptor beta chain was observed in a study of blood T cell repertoires in COVID-19. Study details: Sites in the United States, Italy and Spain provided acute and convalescent COVID-19 samples. PBMCs, B-cell-depleted T cells, or T cells provided the cDNA or gDNA that made up the material.

The CDR3 is 13 residues long. The V end was cut by 6 bases, the J end by 6 bases, with 14 bases between. The germline V gene has CDR1 SNHLY and CDR2 FYNNEI. In the original analysis: Reference gene primer amplification gave estimated nucleated cell counts. The repertoire was sequenced with immunoSEQ multiplex PCR; TCRdb's copy has only in-frame clones and lacks some. V and J calls and clone size are those listed in that table; D and trimming were worked out from the DNA. Here the sample spans 20,000 to 25,000 clones, roughly 84% being singletons. The TCR sequence derives from a man older than 75 with active or convalescent COVID-19. The chain uses TRBV2 and TRBJ1-1; weak D call: TRBD1 (6 bases). Sequencing was performed on peripheral blood. The CDR3 nucleotides read TGTGCCAGCAGCGAATGGGGGCGGCCTGAAGCTTTCTTT. Protein product: CASSEWGRPEAFF.